The 27 T cell receptor beta chains listed next were all sequenced from one sample in a study of human T cells and chemical hapten exposure (dated by TCRdb to about 2021). The time point label, read with the paper, signifies: pre-sensitization, week 0. The treatment or condition label for this specimen denotes: therapeutic diphenylcyclopropenone sensitization with weekly scalp DPC. The method behind the library was RACE. Sequencing was performed on a NextSeq 500. The public reads were reanalyzed by TCRdb: fastp trimming at Q25, MiXCR alignment, in-frame beta chains only. CDR3 protein sequences are deduplicated, and each keeps its most common genes and DNA. For this sample the table gives 240,000 or so distinct CDR3 sequences, of which about 8.1% were detected only once. 2% to 3% of the sample is in the top ten clones. Sequenced here: whole blood, sampled in connection with sensitization to the hapten diphenylcyclopropenone (DPC). These receptors originate from a woman between 40 and 50 years old with alopecia areata. Some clones in this sample may be carry-over from other donors' samples.

The chain joins TRBV9 to TRBJ2-3, with D hard to call. V was pared by 0 bases and J by 1 base, with 6 bases between. Germline CDR1 and CDR2: SGDLS and YYNGEE. CDR3 size: 14 residues. CDR3 in amino acids: CASSVALRTDTQYF. CDR3 DNA: TGTGCCAGCAGCGTAGCCCTCCGCACAGATACGCAGTATTTT.

There are many counts of this clonotype. The chain uses TRBV6-2 or TRBV6-3 and TRBJ2-1; D uncertain. Per germline, CDR1 MNHEY and CDR2 SVGEGT. V lost 1 base to trimming and J lost 2 bases, with 6 bases between them. The CDR3 sequence is 14 residues long. The CDR3 DNA follows: TGTGCCAGCAGTTACTTAGACACCTACAATGAGCAGTTCTTC. It is translated as CASSYLDTYNEQFF.

This clonotype occurred a few times. This chain uses TRBV4-1 with TRBJ1-6; TRBD1 is a possible D gene (5 bases). In germline, CDR1 is MGHRA, CDR2 YSYEKL. Trimming pared 2 bases from V and 9 bases from J, leaving 8 bases between. The CDR3 loop spans 13 amino acids. The DNA of the CDR3 is TGCGCCAGCAGCCAAAACAGGTTTTCACCCCTCCACTTT. Residues: CASSQNRFSPLHF.

This clonotype was counted a few times. V usage is TRBV7-2 and J usage is TRBJ2-7; 9 bases are a match to TRBD1. The V and J ends lost 2 bases and 2 bases, in that order; junction bases with no gene match: 7. The CDR3 sequence is 16 residues long. From germline, CDR1 is SGHTA and CDR2 FQGNSA. CDR3 nucleotide sequence: TGTGCCAGCAGCTTAAGAACACAGGGGGCCGCCTACGAGCAGTACTTC. This codes for CASSLRTQGAAYEQYF.

This clonotype has just a few counts. This rearrangement joins TRBV10-3 to TRBJ1-1, with TRBD1 as a possible D gene (5 bases). This CDR3 comprises 15 residues. CDR1 and CDR2 from the germline V gene are ENHRY and SYGVKD. The V end lost 0 bases, the J end lost 5 bases, and 13 bases lay between the germline ends. CDR3 sequence reads: CAISESIGQGTEAFF. The CDR3 DNA reads TGTGCCATCAGTGAGTCGATTGGCCAGGGTACTGAAGCTTTCTTT.

The chain links TRBV3-1 to TRBJ2-1; the D gene is possibly TRBD2 (6 bases). Germline CDR1 and CDR2: LGHDT and YNNKEL (reference sequence). The CDR3 is 16 residues long. Trimming removed 4 bases from V and 2 bases from J, with 15 bases in between. In DNA form, the CDR3 reads TGTGCCAGCAGCCCAAGCGGGTCCAGGGCCTACAATGAGCAGTTCTTC. It codes for CASSPSGSRAYNEQFF.

Only a few counts were recorded for this clonotype. The chain recombines TRBV6-1 with TRBJ1-5, with D unclear. The germline CDR1 and CDR2 sequences are MNHNS and SASEGT. V shed 5 bases and J shed 2 bases, with 22 bases lying between them. This CDR3 contains 18 residues. CDR3: CASSTQNNFVAGNQPQHF. The CDR3 DNA reads as TGTGCCAGCAGTACCCAGAATAACTTTGTCGCGGGCAATCAGCCCCAGCATTTT.

The chain couples TRBV6-1 to TRBJ2-5, with 7 positions matching TRBD1. The CDR3 consists of 15 residues. The germline V gene has CDR1 MNHNS and CDR2 SASEGT. V dropped 5 bases and J dropped 5; count of bases not matched to a gene: 11. CDR3 residues: CASSLGPDRAETQYF. DNA for the CDR3: TGTGCCAGCAGTCTAGGACCCGACAGGGCGGAGACCCAGTACTTC.

The chain couples TRBV20-1 to TRBJ1-5; D not certain. There are 13 residues in the CDR3. Trimming removed 5 bases from V and 3 bases from J, with 11 bases in between. Germline V gene data show CDR1 as DFQATT and CDR2 as SNEGSKA (reference sequence). In DNA, the CDR3 is TGCAGTGCTTCTCCAGTGATCAATCAGCCCCAGCATTTT. Translated, it gives CSASPVINQPQHF.

The V and J genes are TRBV2 and TRBJ2-1, with D tentatively TRBD2 (6 bases). The V end lost 4 bases, the J end lost 6 bases, and 16 bases lay between the germline ends. In germline, CDR1 is SNHLY, CDR2 FYNNEI. The CDR3 spans 15 residues. Here the CDR3 DNA reads TGTGCCAGCAGTGTAGGGCGGGGATCCACCAATGAGCAGTTCTTC. Its translation: CASSVGRGSTNEQFF.

This chain links TRBV29-1 with TRBJ2-7, with D hard to call. The CDR3 sequence is 12 residues long. Germline values: CDR1 SQVTM, CDR2 ANQGSEA. Trimming pared 3 bases from V and 1 base from J, leaving 7 bases between. CDR3 amino acids: CSVEAPSYEQYF. CDR3 sequence (DNA): TGCAGCGTTGAGGCCCCATCCTACGAGCAGTACTTC.

V usage is TRBV11-2 and J usage is TRBJ2-7; D remains ambiguous. Germline CDR1 SGHAT, CDR2 FQNNGV. This CDR3 is 12 amino acids long. V was pared by 5 bases and J by 0 bases, with 5 bases between. In nucleotides, the CDR3 is TGTGCCAGCAGCCAGAACTCCTACGAGCAGTACTTC. Protein sequence: CASSQNSYEQYF.

This clonotype was observed many times. The rearrangement uses TRBV12-3 or TRBV12-4 and TRBJ1-2; D is uncertain. The CDR3 runs 14 residues. The germline V and J ends were trimmed by 2 bases and 4 bases, with 11 bases remaining between them. CDR3 nucleotides: TGTGCCAGCAGTTTAAAGTCCCAAGGCTATGGCTACACCTTC. This codes for CASSLKSQGYGYTF.

This rearrangement joins TRBV30 to TRBJ1-5, with 8 bases that match TRBD1. The germline V gene has CDR1 GTSNPN and CDR2 SVGIG (reference sequence). The CDR3 runs to 13 residues. V shed 2 bases, J shed 7 bases, and the junction held 4 bases outside the gene matches. The CDR3 nucleotides are TGTGCCTGGAGTCAGGGGGCACGACAGCCCCAGCATTTT. Residues: CAWSQGARQPQHF.

There are a few counts of this clonotype. The chain joins TRBV7-9 to TRBJ1-1; D gene uncertain. This CDR3 contains 14 residues. Between the trimmed V and J ends, which lost 5 bases and 4 bases, there was a span of 14 bases. Per the germline V gene, CDR1 is SEHNR and CDR2 is FQNEAQ (reference sequence). CDR3 coding DNA: TGTGCCAGCAGCGTTGATTTCTCGGGCACTGAAGCTTTCTTT. This codes for CASSVDFSGTEAFF.

In this sample, this clonotype turned up a few times. The chain uses TRBV6-5 and TRBJ1-5; D might be TRBD1 (5 bases). The length of the CDR3 is 15 residues. V gave up 6 bases and J gave up 2 bases, with 14 bases separating them. Germline V gene data show CDR1 as MNHEY and CDR2 as SVGAGI. The CDR3 sequence is CASSREGIGNQPQHF. CDR3 DNA: TGTGCCAGCAGCAGGGAGGGAATCGGCAATCAGCCCCAGCATTTT.

The chain combines TRBV7-2 with TRBJ2-5; 8 positions agree with TRBD2. From germline, CDR1 is SGHTA and CDR2 FQGNSA. With 2 bases clipped from V and 1 base from J, the junction kept 6 bases outside the gene matches. The CDR3 has 16 residues. CDR3 sequence (DNA): TGTGCCAGCAGCTTAAGTTCGGGAGGGGGCCAAGAGACCCAGTACTTC. Amino acid sequence: CASSLSSGGGQETQYF.

This clonotype has only a few counts. The chain recombines TRBV5-6 with TRBJ1-2; the D gene is possibly TRBD1 (6 bases). CDR1 and CDR2 (germline): SGHDT, YYEEEE. Trimming left V 6 bases short and J 4 bases short, with 19 bases between. The CDR3 has 15 amino acids. CDR3 DNA: TGTGCCAGCAATCGCTTCTGGGACACTGGCTATGGCTACACCTTC. Translating gives CASNRFWDTGYGYTF.

As regards this clonotype: This may arise from a read error, as a much more abundant clone is one base away. The chain joins TRBV7-9 to TRBJ2-7; D call uncertain. V dropped 5 bases and J dropped 0 bases, with 8 bases sitting between them. Germline lookup yields CDR1 SEHNR and CDR2 FQNEAQ (reference sequence). The CDR3 is made up of 13 amino acids. CDR3 in amino acids: CASSRFSSYEQYF. Here the CDR3 DNA reads TGTGCCAGCAGCCGATTTAGCTCCTACGAGCAGTACTTC.

The chain links TRBV3-1 to TRBJ2-2; 7 nucleotides agree with TRBD1. The CDR3 is 15 residues long. The V segment lost 4 bases and the J segment 3 bases; nucleotides outside the gene matches: 5. Looked up from germline, CDR1 is LGHDT and CDR2 is YNNKEL (reference sequence). This CDR3 is CASSPTGTDTGELFF. The CDR3 DNA is TGTGCCAGCAGCCCGACGGGGACAGACACCGGGGAGCTGTTTTTT.

This clonotype was recorded at least ten times. This chain uses TRBV5-1 with TRBJ2-5, with a tentative D call TRBD2 (6 bases). The CDR3 totals 16 residues. In germline, CDR1 is SGHRS, CDR2 YFSETQ. V lost 5 bases, J lost 2 bases, and 19 bases lay in between. This CDR3 is CASRVPRGTYQETQYF. DNA for the CDR3: TGCGCCAGCAGGGTCCCACGCGGGACCTATCAAGAGACCCAGTACTTC.

This chain joins TRBV7-2 and TRBJ2-7; no clear D. Trimming removed 1 base at V and 13 bases at J, with 26 bases between. The germline V gene has CDR1 SGHTA and CDR2 FQGNSA. The CDR3 runs 16 residues. This CDR3 reads CASSLDSLTPDRANYF. DNA of the CDR3: TGTGCCAGCAGCTTAGATTCCCTCACCCCCGATCGGGCTAACTACTTC.

This chain connects TRBV5-1 to TRBJ2-1, with 8 bases fitting TRBD2. The V segment lost 3 bases and the J segment 1 base; nucleotides outside the gene matches: 3. The CDR3 sequence is 15 residues long. Germline V CDR1 and CDR2: SGHRS, YFSETQ. CDR3 sequence reads: CASSSGLASYNEQFF. The CDR3 DNA sequence: TGCGCCAGCAGCTCCGGACTAGCATCCTACAATGAGCAGTTCTTC.

The chain combines TRBV6-6 with TRBJ2-7; D call uncertain. Germline assignment: CDR1 MNHNY and CDR2 SVGAGI (reference sequence). The CDR3 consists of 14 residues. Trimming shortened V by 5 bases and J by 4 bases, and 15 bases separated the two germline ends. The DNA of the CDR3 is TGTGCCAGCAGTACGCCAGTGACGAAGTACGAGCAGTACTTC. This codes for CASSTPVTKYEQYF.

The genes are TRBV10-3 and TRBJ1-2; D is unresolved. Trimming removed 7 bases from V and 7 bases from J, with 16 bases in between. The CDR3 is 13 amino acids. Germline V lookup: CDR1 ENHRY, CDR2 SYGVKD. CDR3 amino acids: CAINPSSRSGYTF. CDR3 coding DNA: TGTGCCATCAATCCATCCTCACGGTCTGGCTACACCTTC.

V is TRBV9 and J is TRBJ2-3, with 8 bases identical to TRBD1. J gave up 5 bases and V 4 bases, and 12 bases lay outside the gene matches. CDR3 length: 16 amino acids. Germline V gene sequence: CDR1 SGDLS, CDR2 YYNGEE. CDR3 in amino acids: CASSPPGRGLIDTQYF. CDR3 DNA: TGTGCCAGCAGCCCCCCAGGCAGGGGGCTTATAGATACGCAGTATTTT.

V is TRBV7-9 and J is TRBJ2-3; 11 bases match TRBD2. The V gene end was trimmed by 0 bases and the J gene end by 5 bases; junction bases not matched to a gene: 7. The CDR3 has 17 residues. CDR1 and CDR2 (germline): SEHNR, FQNEAQ (reference sequence). The CDR3 protein is CASSLASLAGVQDTQYF. As DNA, the CDR3 is TGTGCCAGCAGCTTAGCCTCACTAGCGGGAGTCCAAGATACGCAGTATTTT.